The clone carrying this T cell receptor (beta chain) has a handful of counts. The antigen remains undetermined. Profiling relied on immunoSEQ multiplex PCR, and the TCRdb table lists in-frame clones only, not all of them. The sample has about 130,000 clones, roughly 90% seen once. V lost 1 base and J lost 0; bases outside the gene matches: 2. The CDR3 consists of 15 residues. The germline V gene has CDR1 MNHNS and CDR2 SASEGT. The sample comes from a study of cytomegalovirus exposure and HLA in healthy donors. Across the study: The same platform as the approximately 670 first-cohort repertoires was used for the 120 validation repertoires, a later analysis reported.

Regarding the study as a whole: Most TCRs appeared rarely, but some public TCRs recurred in many donors. Altogether, some 170 TCR beta chains were recorded as cytomegalovirus-associated.

The donors were part of the approximately 120-subject validation cohort, which stood apart from the approximately 670-subject first cohort. This sequence joins TRBV6-1 and TRBJ2-7; 8 bases are shared with TRBD1. The clonotype was recovered from a young man in good health and CMV-seronegative. Material: PBMCs. The CDR3 nucleotides are TGTGCCAGCAGTGAAGAGGGACAGGTCTCCTACGAGCAGTACTTC. This encodes CASSEEGQVSYEQYF.